This TCR beta chain was retrieved from a study of T cell responses to AZD1222 COVID-19 vaccine. CDR1 SEHNR and CDR2 FQNEAQ come from the germline V gene (reference sequence). Trimming stripped 0 bases from V and 4 bases from J, with 7 bases between. The CDR3 has 14 residues. Libraries were prepared by immunoSEQ multiplex PCR; TCRdb keeps only in-frame clonotypes and omits some of them. Here the sample spans under 150,000 clones, roughly 88% being singletons. The specimen was peripheral blood, collected on day 0 of AZD1222 vaccination. The rearrangement joins TRBV7-9 to TRBJ1-5; D not resolved. This receptor was taken from an adult in good health. CDR3 in amino acids: CASSLAGRNQPQHF. CDR3 DNA: TGTGCCAGCAGCTTAGCCGGGAGAAATCAGCCCCAGCATTTT.